This T cell receptor (beta chain) comes out of a study of T cells in Graves' hyperthyroidism and ophthalmopathy. The study, taken as a whole, reports: Ophthalmopathy and stable hyperthyroidism were separated by a 13 V-J model.

Uncontrolled infections, other autoimmune diseases, pregnancy or lactation led to exclusion of patients. The J segment lost 6 bases and the V segment lost 3 bases, leaving 6 bases of the junction unmatched. This CDR3 is built from 15 residues. Germline V gene lookup returns CDR1 SNHLY and CDR2 FYNNEI. Authors of the study amplified TCR beta CDR3 regions from RNA transcripts. First-round RT-PCR targeting the TCR CDR3 was performed with the HTBI primer set. TCRdb analysed the multiplex PCR reads with MiXCR anew, one entry per CDR3 protein. The data show around 240,000 distinct CDR3 sequences, approximately 14% seen once. Notes on this clonotype: The antigen is undetermined.

This clonotype originated in a woman aged 40 to 50 with Graves' hyperthyroidism that later progressed to Graves' ophthalmopathy. Sequencing was performed on blood. This chain links TRBV2 with TRBJ2-1; 9 bases are shared with TRBD2. As DNA, the CDR3 is TGTGCCAGCAGTGATGCCCTAGCGGGAATCAATGAGCAGTTCTTC. Translating gives CASSDALAGINEQFF.